The present TCR beta chain was sequenced within a study of shared clonotypes between healthy human individuals. CDR1 is LGHNA and CDR2 is YSLEER in the germline V gene. Trimming removed 3 bases from V and 7 bases from J, with 25 bases in between. The CDR3 contains 18 residues. Each unsorted sample relied on about 90 million PBMCs as its source of genomic DNA. Genomic DNA from each subset was divided evenly over several immunoSEQ plates. Loaded into unsorted PBMC replicate PCRs was 300 ng DNA, tens of thousands of T cell genomes. Assay: immunoSEQ multiplex PCR; the TCRdb copy retains only in-frame clones and omits some. Of about 480,000 clones detected, 75% to 85% appear once; the ten largest clones hold 13%.

Sequencing was done on a sample of PBMCs. The TCR originated in a woman between 35 and 50 years old in good health. Some clones in this sample may be carry-over from other donors' samples. The gene calls are TRBV4-3 and TRBJ2-1, with D possibly being TRBD1 (7 bases). The CDR3 here is CASSHPSKGQRADNEQFF. CDR3 DNA: TGCGCCAGCAGCCATCCCTCCAAGGGACAGCGGGCTGATAATGAGCAGTTCTTC.